This T cell receptor (beta chain) comes out of a study of shared clonotypes between healthy human individuals. Across the study: Contributing individuals were two females and three males aged 18 to 49. Plates per donor: three CD4 naive, three CD4 memory, two CD8 naive, one CD8 memory.

As originally analysed: ImmunoSEQ only sent back junction sequences with no quality scores, so filtering was done differently. Libraries were prepared by immunoSEQ multiplex PCR; TCRdb keeps only in-frame clonotypes and omits some of them. D and trimming were read from the DNA, whereas the V and J calls and clone size are those reported in that table. The sample lists about 1.1 million clones, around three quarters seen once, with 0.5% to 0.65% in the top ten. Each sample came from a Caucasian adult donor living in Nashville, Tennessee. Germline lookup yields CDR1 SGHNT and CDR2 YENEEA. V lost 5 bases and J lost 6, with 10 bases in between. CDR3 size: 13 residues.

The TCR comes from a young man in good health. Some clones in this sample may be carry-over from other donors' samples. The gene calls are TRBV11-3 and TRBJ2-2; tentatively, D is TRBD2 (6 bases). Sequenced sample: memory CD4+ T cells from PBMCs. Subset defined: CD45RA-negative fraction. CDR3 in amino acids: CASSIGGSGELFF. In DNA, the CDR3 is TGTGCCAGCAGCATAGGAGGGTCCGGGGAGCTGTTTTTT. Looking up the rest from reference TRBV11-3 and TRBJ2-2 gives the full variable domain: EAGVVQSPRYKIIEKKQPVAFWCNPISGHNTLYWYLQNLGQGPELLIRYENEEAVDDSQLPKDRFSAERLKGVDSTLKIQPAELGDSAVYLCASSIGGSGELFFGEGSRLTVL.